Sequencing of this T cell receptor (beta chain) was carried out in a study of post-analysis software for immune sequencing data. Across the whole study: Included among the disease courses, which were recorded for the cohort, were relapsing-remitting, secondary progressive and progressive-relapsing multiple sclerosis. Findings and limits, study-wide: Samples sharing a preparation batch grouped tightly together when assessed by F measure. Patients carried four or five TRBV segments more frequently than controls did, and TRBV5-6, TRBV5-1 and TRBV20-1 were among them. In multiple sclerosis, normalized Chao1 diversity was significantly below that of controls.

On this clonotype: The antigen remains unidentified.

The authors incorporated unique molecular identifiers into the TCR beta cDNA libraries. Via MiXCR, TCRdb re-called the PCR reads, giving one row per CDR3 protein. Of hundreds of thousands of distinct CDR3 sequences listed, less than 35% were seen once; the top ten hold 0.56%. The CDR3 is 16 amino acids. The germline V gene has CDR1 SGHTA and CDR2 FQGNSA. The sequencing input was blood. The sequence derives from a girl aged 10 to 17 with multiple sclerosis. The chain employs TRBV7-2 and TRBJ2-1, with a weak D call TRBD2 (6 bases). Gene TRBJ2-7 matches the end of the DNA better, so the J call may be wrong. Here the CDR3 reads CASSSTGTGGYNEQYF. DNA of the CDR3: TGTGCCAGCAGCTCAACCGGGACTGGAGGGTACAATGAGCAGTACTTC.